This T cell receptor (beta chain) was profiled in a study of blood T cell repertoires in COVID-19 (dated by TCRdb to 2019 to 2021). Notes on the research overall: The collaborator samples originated in the United States, Italy and Spain and spanned the acute and convalescent phases of COVID-19. The prospective study material was composed of cDNA or gDNA derived from T cells, B-cell-depleted T cells, or PBMCs. Subjects who had been exposed to COVID-19, were actively infected with it, or had recovered from it provided the deeply sampled blood TCRbeta repertoires that made up the dataset. A freely available public database, intended as a resource for researchers studying the immune response to SARS-CoV-2, is where the repertoires were released. Samples were obtained from the ongoing ImmuneRACE study (first 160 participants) and from about 1,300 subjects provided by 6 global collaborators. Sample metadata almost always included a de-identified subject ID, COVID-19 status, age in years and sex. Where available, HLA class I and class II types were taken from metadata supplied by the sample provider and were not determined by assay-based typing. The paper's findings and limits, for the study overall: How much clinical and demographic metadata was included differed by source and by participant, and the metadata was provided uncurated.

The CDR3 has 15 amino acids, counting the end cysteine and phenylalanine. CDR3 DNA is the only sequence kept; it has 45 bases, read in frame from the first base. The junction shows trimming of 0 bases on V and 0 bases on J, and the gene matches do not reach 3 bases of it. CDR1 SGDLS and CDR2 YYNGEE were looked up in the germline V gene. Regarding this clone: The clone's antigen remains unknown. Base quality data are lacking; no much larger clone is found one base away.

One collaborating source in Seattle enrolled patients during active infection and followed them longitudinally through the course of disease. Collaborating institutions collected whole blood in K2EDTA tubes following their own protocols. For TCRbeta analysis, collaborators shipped samples as frozen whole blood, isolated PBMCs, or DNA extracted from either of those sample types. TCRbeta CDR3 regions were amplified from genomic DNA by means of the immunoSEQ Assay, a bias-controlled multiplex PCR. As for how the authors treated the data: Within the assay, amplification of reference gene primers was used to estimate how many nucleated cells each sample contained. Sequence reads were collapsed and filtered to measure the absolute abundance of every unique TCRbeta CDR3 rearrangement. Productive Simpson clonality was computed per sample as the square root of Simpson's diversity index over productive rearrangements. This immuneACCESS table, as held by TCRdb, lists in-frame sequences with V and J called but not all clones. Of the missing ones, under half trace to an unresolved V gene in checked studies; the others have no known cause. The V and J calls and the clone size are those of that table, but D and trimming were determined from the DNA. Across this sample there are just over 300,000 clones, with under 90% seen only once. 1.5% to 2% of the sample lies in the top ten.

This clonotype was sampled from a woman in her twenties or thirties with COVID-19, enrolled during active disease. The specimen was peripheral blood. This chain is built from TRBV9 and TRBJ2-7, with 7 central nucleotides matching TRBD2. The CDR3 in this case is CASSVGASGSYEQYF. The nucleotides are TGTGCCAGCAGCGTAGGGGCTAGCGGCTCCTACGAGCAGTACTTC.